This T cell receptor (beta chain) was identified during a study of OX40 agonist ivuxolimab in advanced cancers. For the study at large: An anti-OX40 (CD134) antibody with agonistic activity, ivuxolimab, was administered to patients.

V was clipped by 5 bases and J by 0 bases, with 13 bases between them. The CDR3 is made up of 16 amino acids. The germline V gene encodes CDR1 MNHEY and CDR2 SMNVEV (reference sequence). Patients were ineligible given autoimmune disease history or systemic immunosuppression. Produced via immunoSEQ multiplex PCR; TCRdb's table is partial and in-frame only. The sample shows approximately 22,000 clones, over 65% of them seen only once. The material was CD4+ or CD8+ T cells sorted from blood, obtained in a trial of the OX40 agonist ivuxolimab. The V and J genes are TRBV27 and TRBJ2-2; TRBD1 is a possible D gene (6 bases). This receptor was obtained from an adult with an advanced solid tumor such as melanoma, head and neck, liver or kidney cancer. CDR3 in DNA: TGTGCCAGCAGTCTTCTTGAGGGGGCGAACACCGGGGAGCTGTTTTTT. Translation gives CASSLLEGANTGELFF.